Described below is a single T cell receptor beta chain sequence and its context. The antigen remains unidentified. This CDR3 spans 16 amino acids. Germline values: CDR1 SEHNR, CDR2 FQNEAQ (reference sequence). V shed 1 base and J shed 3 bases, with 13 bases lying between them. Treatment: oral pan-JAK inhibitor, 5-10 mg twice daily. The data stem from a study of CD8+ T cells in alopecia areata. Study observations and caveats: Normal-skin resident alphabeta T cells also appear among scalp sample sequences.

Following extraction, RNA underwent reverse transcription to cDNA, which served as the sequencing template. Assay used: immunoSEQ multiplex PCR; TCRdb lists only in-frame clones, some missing. The table includes some 150,000 clones, around 87% detected once. This TCR was sampled from a human donor with alopecia areata. The sequencing used CD8+ T cells sorted from blood, collected at week 4, from a patient treated with tofacitinib. The rearrangement joins TRBV7-9 to TRBJ1-5; D perhaps matches TRBD1 (6 bases). CDR3 amino acids: CASSLGATGINQPQHF. The CDR3 DNA follows: TGTGCCAGCAGCTTAGGAGCCACAGGGATCAATCAGCCCCAGCATTTT.